This T cell receptor beta chain was obtained from a study of T cell changes during pregnancy in multiple sclerosis. Profiled with immunoSEQ multiplex PCR; TCRdb holds only in-frame clones, not every one. The table shows under 70,000 clones, with roughly nine tenths occurring only once. Sequencing used CD4+ T cells from peripheral blood mononuclear cells, obtained in the first trimester of pregnancy. The source is a female donor with multiple sclerosis, enrolled in a pregnancy study.

The CDR3 DNA is TGTGCCAGCAGCTTAGGTGGGCTGTCCTACGAGCAGTACTTC. This gives the protein CASSLGGLSYEQYF. The chain combines TRBV7-2 with TRBJ2-7; unclear D gene. The V end lost 1 base, the J end lost 1 base, and 8 bases lay between the germline ends. Germline lookup yields CDR1 SGHTA and CDR2 FQGNSA. CDR3 length: 14 residues.